The TCR beta chain described here comes from a study of blood T cell repertoires in COVID-19. For the study at large: Spain, Italy and the United States supplied samples that represented acute and convalescent COVID-19. Sources were T cells, B-cell-depleted T cells, or PBMCs; the material itself was cDNA or gDNA.

Enrolled through a virtual design, the participants were between roughly 18 and 95 years of age and came from about two dozen US areas. Donors in Cohort 3 counted as recovered after two negative PCRs, clearance, or symptom resolution. The data were produced by immunoSEQ multiplex PCR, yet TCRdb's version contains in-frame clones alone and is incomplete. Of about 140,000 clones in the sample, around 80% were seen once. This CDR3 has 14 residues. Germline V gives CDR1 SGHDT, CDR2 YYEEEE. V was shortened by 0 bases and J by 8 bases, with 9 bases between the two germline ends. V gene TRBV5-6 combines with J gene TRBJ1-6; D remains unclear. The sequencing sample was made of PBMCs or T cells enriched from blood (not recorded which). The receptor was derived from a woman between 45 and 65 years old who had recovered from COVID-19. The CDR3 coding sequence is TGTGCCAGCAGCTTGGGGGAGGGAGATTCACCCCTCCACTTT. This gives the protein CASSLGEGDSPLHF.